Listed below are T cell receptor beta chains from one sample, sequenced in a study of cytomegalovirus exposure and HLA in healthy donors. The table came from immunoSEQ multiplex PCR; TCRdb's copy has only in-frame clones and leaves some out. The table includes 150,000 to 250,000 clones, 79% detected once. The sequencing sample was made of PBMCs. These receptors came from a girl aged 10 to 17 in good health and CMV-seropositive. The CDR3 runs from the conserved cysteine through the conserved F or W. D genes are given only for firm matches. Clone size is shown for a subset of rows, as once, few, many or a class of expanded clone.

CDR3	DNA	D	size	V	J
CASSLTSGGASEQFF	TGTGCCAGCAGCTTAACTAGCGGGGGGGCATCCGAGCAGTTCTTC	TRBD2	-	TRBV7-8	TRBJ2-1
CASSILGQVRQPQHF	TGTGCCAGTAGTATCCTCGGACAGGTCAGGCAGCCCCAGCATTTT	TRBD1	-	TRBV19	TRBJ1-5
CASSYPSGVRAYGYTF	TGTGCCAGCAGTTACCCCTCAGGGGTGAGGGCCTATGGCTACACCTTC	-	-	TRBV6-5	TRBJ1-2
CASSQAVDYTEAFF	TGCGCCAGCAGCCAAGCCGTGGACTACACTGAAGCTTTCTTT	-	medium-sized	TRBV4-3	TRBJ1-1
CASSHTVTGANVLTF	TGTGCCAGCAGCCACACCGTAACTGGGGCCAACGTCCTGACTTTC	-	-	TRBV7-9	TRBJ2-6
CASSLGGAQAFF	TGTGCCAGCAGCTTAGGTGGGGCGCAAGCTTTCTTT	-	few	TRBV7-8	TRBJ1-1
CASSLESGGRKTQYF	TGTGCCAGCAGCTTAGAGTCTGGGGGGAGGAAGACCCAGTACTTC	-	-	TRBV7-8	TRBJ2-5
CASSSGTSGGSTDTQYF	TGTGCCAGCAGCTCCGGGACTAGCGGGGGAAGCACAGATACGCAGTATTTT	TRBD2	-	TRBV7-4	TRBJ2-3
CSVDTAYSYEQYF	TGCAGCGTTGACACAGCCTACTCCTACGAGCAGTACTTC	-	-	TRBV29-1	TRBJ2-7
CSVEESSAEAFF	TGCAGCGTTGAAGAGTCTTCGGCTGAAGCTTTCTTT	-	-	TRBV29-1	TRBJ1-1
CASIGLALSNEQFF	TGTGCCAGCATCGGGCTAGCTTTGTCCAATGAGCAGTTCTTC	-	-	TRBV6-1	TRBJ2-1
CASSLSGGGNEQFF	TGTGCCAGCAGCCTGAGCGGGGGGGGCAATGAGCAGTTCTTC	TRBD2	-	TRBV5-6	TRBJ2-1